The entry below describes one T cell receptor beta chain. Germline V CDR1 and CDR2: LNHDA, SQIVND (reference sequence). Trimming pared 5 bases from V and 1 base from J, leaving 14 bases between. The CDR3 is made up of 15 amino acids. These data are taken from a study of T cell changes during pregnancy in multiple sclerosis. Method: immunoSEQ multiplex PCR; TCRdb's copy keeps in-frame clones and lacks some. Of some 60,000 clones in the sample, approximately 91% were seen once. The clonotype was recovered from a female donor with multiple sclerosis, enrolled in a pregnancy study. The chain couples TRBV19 to TRBJ1-2; perhaps TRBD1 as D (6 bases). Sequencing used peripheral blood, obtained in the second trimester of pregnancy. CDR3 protein: CASSPGWGLNYGYTF. The CDR3 DNA is TGTGCCAGTAGTCCCGGGTGGGGGCTTAACTATGGCTACACCTTC.